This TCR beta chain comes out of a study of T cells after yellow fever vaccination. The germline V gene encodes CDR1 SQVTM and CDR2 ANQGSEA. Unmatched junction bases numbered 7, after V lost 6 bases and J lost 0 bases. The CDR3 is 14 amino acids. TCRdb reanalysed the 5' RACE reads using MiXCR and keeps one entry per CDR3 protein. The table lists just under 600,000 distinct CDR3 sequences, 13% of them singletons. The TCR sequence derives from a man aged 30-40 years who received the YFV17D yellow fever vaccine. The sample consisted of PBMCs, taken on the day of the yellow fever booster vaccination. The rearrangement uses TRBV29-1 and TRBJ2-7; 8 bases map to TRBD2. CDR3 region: CSVVTSESSYEQYF. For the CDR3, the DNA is TGCAGCGTCGTGACTAGCGAGAGCTCCTACGAGCAGTACTTC.